This T cell receptor (beta chain) was recovered during a study of T cells in localized non-small cell lung cancer. Only in-frame clones appear in the TCRdb table, and some are missing; sequencing was by immunoSEQ multiplex PCR. The sample lists tens of thousands of clones, about 83% occurring once. The ends lost 2 bases at V and 8 bases at J; junction bases unmatched: 10. Germline-derived CDR1 and CDR2 are WSHSY and SAAADI. There are 16 residues in the CDR3. The chain links TRBV10-2 to TRBJ2-1; 9 bases map to TRBD2. The sample was peripheral blood, taken before any cancer treatment. The sequence was obtained from a female donor of 60 years or more with stage I lung adenocarcinoma. The chain's CDR3 is CASSEPAGGPRDEQFF. CDR3 nucleotide sequence: TGCGCCAGCAGTGAGCCGGCGGGAGGGCCACGGGATGAGCAGTTCTTC.